The sequence of this T cell receptor beta chain was determined in a study of OX40 agonist ivuxolimab in advanced cancers. Study details: Hepatocellular carcinoma, melanoma, renal cell or head and neck cancer was diagnosed in the dose-escalation patients. Anti-PD-1, anti-PD-L1 or anti-CTLA-4 therapy given earlier was allowed, and approximately 43% had some.

Data came from immunoSEQ multiplex PCR; TCRdb stores just in-frame clones and leaves some out. The sample carries about 78,000 clones, roughly 84% recorded once. Germline V gene data show CDR1 as SGHDT and CDR2 as YYEEEE. Trimming removed 1 base at V and 4 bases at J, with 11 bases between. The CDR3 spans 14 residues. The clonotype originates from an adult with an advanced solid tumor such as melanoma, head and neck, liver or kidney cancer. Specimen: CD4+ or CD8+ T cells sorted from blood, collected in a trial of the OX40 agonist ivuxolimab. The rearrangement joins TRBV5-6 to TRBJ1-1, with D hard to call. The CDR3 nucleotides read TGTGCCAGCAGCTTGAGAGGCCGCGCCACTGAAGCTTTCTTT. It encodes CASSLRGRATEAFF. Full variable domain (rest looked up from reference TRBV5-6 and TRBJ1-1): DAGVTQSPTHLIKTRGQQVTLRCSPKSGHDTVSWYQQALGQGPQFIFQYYEEEERQRGNFPDRFSGHQFPNYSSELNVNALLLGDSALYLCASSLRGRATEAFFGQGTRLTVV.